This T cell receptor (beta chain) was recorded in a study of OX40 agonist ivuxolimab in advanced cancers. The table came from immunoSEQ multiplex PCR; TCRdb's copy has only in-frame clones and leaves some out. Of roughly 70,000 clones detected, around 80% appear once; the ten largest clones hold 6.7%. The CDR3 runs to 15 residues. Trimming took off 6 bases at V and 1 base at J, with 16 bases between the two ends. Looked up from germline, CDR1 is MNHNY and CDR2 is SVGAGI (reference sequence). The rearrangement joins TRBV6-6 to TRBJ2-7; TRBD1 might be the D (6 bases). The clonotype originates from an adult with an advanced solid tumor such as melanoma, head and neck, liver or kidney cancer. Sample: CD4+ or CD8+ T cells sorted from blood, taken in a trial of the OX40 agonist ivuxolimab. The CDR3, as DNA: TGTGCCAGCAGACCTCCGGGACAATTATCCTACGAGCAGTACTTC. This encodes CASRPPGQLSYEQYF.